The next 28 T cell receptor beta chains were all read from a single sample in a study of blood T cell repertoires in COVID-19. Method: immunoSEQ multiplex PCR; TCRdb's copy keeps in-frame clones and lacks some. This sample has fewer than 350,000 clones, with around 81% found just once. The sample was peripheral blood. The receptor set was obtained from a woman in her sixties with active or convalescent COVID-19.

This clone was detected many times. The chain carries TRBV9 and TRBJ1-2, with D tentatively TRBD1 (6 bases). Germline CDR1 and CDR2: SGDLS and YYNGEE. Trimming cost V 3 bases and J 8 bases, with 17 bases left between them. There are 14 residues in the CDR3. In DNA form, the CDR3 reads TGTGCCAGCAGCGCTTCCCTAGGGGGGGACGGCTACACCTTC. Amino acids: CASSASLGGDGYTF.

CDR3 amino acids: CASSQGREQFF. The CDR3, as DNA: TGTGCCAGCAGTCAGGGGCGTGAGCAGTTCTTC. This chain joins TRBV27 and TRBJ2-1; D perhaps matches TRBD1 (6 bases). The length of the CDR3 is 11 residues. The ends were cut back, 5 bases at V and 9 bases at J, with 8 bases in the middle. Germline V CDR1 and CDR2: MNHEY, SMNVEV (reference sequence).

This clone was counted only a few times. The chain combines TRBV7-9 with TRBJ1-5, with D perhaps TRBD1 (6 bases). The CDR3 is made up of 17 amino acids. Looked up from germline, CDR1 is SEHNR and CDR2 is FQNEAQ (reference sequence). The V and J ends lost 5 bases and 9 bases respectively, with 26 bases between them. CDR3 DNA: TGTGCCAGCAGCCTCCATCGCACGGACAGCCCCAGTGGGCCCCAGCATTTT. It specifies CASSLHRTDSPSGPQHF.

On this clone itself: Other DNA sequences in this sample translate to the same CDR3. The chain combines TRBV3-1 (or the pseudogene TRBV3-2) with TRBJ2-5; 7 nucleotides match TRBD2. There are 13 residues in the CDR3. Germline CDR1 reads LGHDT; CDR2 reads YNNKEL (reference sequence). V dropped 3 bases and J dropped 2; count of bases not matched to a gene: 0. CDR3 region: CASSQGLQETQYF. The CDR3 nucleotides read TGTGCCAGCAGCCAGGGACTACAAGAGACCCAGTACTTC.

J is TRBJ2-5 and V is TRBV2; 11 nucleotides match TRBD2. The CDR3 extends over 16 amino acids. J was trimmed by 0 bases and V by 4 bases; bases with no gene match: 4. Germline V gene lookup returns CDR1 SNHLY and CDR2 FYNNEI. The CDR3 is CASSARLAGYQETQYF. The CDR3 DNA is TGTGCCAGCAGTGCCCGACTAGCGGGGTACCAAGAGACCCAGTACTTC. The full variable domain, with the rest looked up from reference TRBV2 and TRBJ2-5, is EPEVTQTPSHQVTQMGQEVILRCVPISNHLYFYWYRQILGQKVEFLVSFYNNEISEKSEIFDDQFSVERPDGSNFTLKIRSTKLEDSAMYFCASSARLAGYQETQYFGPGTRLLVL.

This chain links TRBV7-9 with TRBJ1-1; possible D gene TRBD1, 5 bases. V lost 5 bases to trimming and J lost 3 bases, with 13 bases between them. Germline CDR1 reads SEHNR; CDR2 reads FQNEAQ (reference sequence). There are 14 residues in the CDR3. CDR3 in amino acids: CASSPRGFDTEAFF. DNA of the CDR3: TGTGCCAGCAGCCCACGGGGGTTCGACACTGAAGCTTTCTTT.

The chain's CDR3 is CASSRLPDMTGDDTGELFF. The CDR3, as DNA: TGTGCCAGCTCACGGCTCCCCGATATGACAGGGGACGACACCGGGGAGCTGTTTTTT. This chain joins TRBV18 and TRBJ2-2; 8 nucleotides align to TRBD1. V was pared by 4 bases and J by 3 bases, with 16 bases of the junction left unmatched. CDR1 and CDR2 (germline): KGHSH, LQKENI. The CDR3 loop spans 19 amino acids.

This clone was counted a few times. The J gene is TRBJ2-5, the V gene TRBV7-2; 10 bases are shared with TRBD2. Germline-derived CDR1 and CDR2 are SGHTA and FQGNSA. The CDR3 contains 14 residues. Losses at the gene ends were 7 bases for V and 5 bases for J; bases not matched to a gene: 7. CDR3 in DNA: TGTGCCAGCACCCTTAGCGGGGGGCGCGAGACCCAGTACTTC. This encodes CASTLSGGRETQYF.

This chain links TRBV19 with TRBJ2-5; tentative D call: TRBD2 (5 bases). Germline CDR1 LNHDA, CDR2 SQIVND (reference sequence). Trimming cost V 4 bases and J 2 bases, with 5 bases left between them. The CDR3 is 12 residues long. CDR3 in amino acids: CASSRTQETQYF. The CDR3 coding sequence is TGTGCCAGTAGTAGGACTCAAGAGACCCAGTACTTC.

This clone was seen only a few times. The chain joins TRBV6-5 to TRBJ1-6; TRBD1 aligns across 7 bases. The germline V gene encodes CDR1 MNHEY and CDR2 SVGAGI. This CDR3 has 14 amino acids. The V gene end was trimmed by 4 bases and the J gene end by 7 bases; junction bases not matched to a gene: 4. CDR3 in amino acids: CASSSRQGNSPLHF. The DNA for the CDR3 is TGTGCCAGCAGTTCGCGACAGGGAAATTCACCCCTCCACTTT.

The chain combines TRBV19 with TRBJ2-7; D remains ambiguous. Germline assignment: CDR1 LNHDA and CDR2 SQIVND (reference sequence). This CDR3 has 11 amino acids. The ends were cut back, 10 bases at V and 3 bases at J, with 10 bases in the middle. As DNA, the CDR3 is TGTGCCACCCGAGACATCTACGAGCAGTACTTC. This codes for CATRDIYEQYF.

The chain uses TRBV25-1 and TRBJ1-5, with D perhaps matching TRBD1 (5 bases). Looked up from germline, CDR1 is MGHDK and CDR2 is SYGVNS. V gave up 3 bases and J gave up 6 bases, with 15 bases separating them. The CDR3 covers 15 residues. Written as DNA, the CDR3 is TGTGCCAGCAGTGACTCTGCAGGGTTGGGTCAGCCCCAGCATTTT. Protein product: CASSDSAGLGQPQHF.

The chain employs TRBV25-1 and TRBJ2-3; no clear D gene. Germline CDR1 and CDR2: MGHDK and SYGVNS. The CDR3 covers 16 residues. V lost 4 bases and J lost 0, with 14 bases in between. The CDR3 spells CASSANVGLSTDTQYF. In DNA, the CDR3 is TGTGCCAGCAGTGCCAATGTCGGGTTGAGCACAGATACGCAGTATTTT. Together with reference TRBV25-1 and TRBJ2-3, the CDR3 gives the full variable domain: EADIYQTPRYLVIGTGKKITLECSQTMGHDKMYWYQQDPGMELHLIHYSYGVNSTEKGDLSSESTVSRIRTEHFPLTLESARPSHTSQYLCASSANVGLSTDTQYFGPGTRLTVL.

This clone occurred a few times. V and J are TRBV4-1 and TRBJ1-3; 7 bases are shared with TRBD1. Germline V gene sequence: CDR1 MGHRA, CDR2 YSYEKL. V was pared by 1 base and J by 7 bases, with 4 bases of the junction left unmatched. The CDR3 totals 14 residues. In DNA form, the CDR3 reads TGCGCCAGCAGCCAAGGACAGGGATGGAACACCATATATTTT. Translation: CASSQGQGWNTIYF.

The rearrangement uses TRBV6-6 and TRBJ2-7; TRBD1 agrees at 7 bases. Per the germline V gene, CDR1 is MNHNY and CDR2 is SVGAGI (reference sequence). This CDR3 region has 16 residues. V shed 6 bases and J 3 bases; nucleotides not matched to a gene: 14. The CDR3 sequence: CASSPGPKTGFYEQYF. CDR3 DNA sequence: TGTGCCAGCAGCCCCGGGCCAAAGACAGGGTTCTACGAGCAGTACTTC.

The chain joins TRBV5-4 to TRBJ2-7, with TRBD2 identical over 8 bases. The germline gives CDR1 SGHNT, CDR2 YYREEE (reference sequence). This CDR3 is 15 amino acids long. With 4 bases clipped from V and 4 bases from J, the junction kept 10 bases outside the gene matches. CDR3 nucleotide sequence: TGTGCCAGCAGCATGCCGGGACTAGGGTCGTACGAGCAGTACTTC. Encoded protein: CASSMPGLGSYEQYF. Full variable domain (outside the CDR3, taken from reference TRBV5-4 and TRBJ2-7): ETGVTQSPTHLIKTRGQQVTLRCSSQSGHNTVSWYQQALGQGPQFIFQYYREEENGRGNFPPRFSGLQFPNYSSELNVNALELDDSALYLCASSMPGLGSYEQYFGPGTRLTVT.

In its sample, this clone was seen a few times. The V and J genes are TRBV30 and TRBJ1-4; D unresolved. Per germline, CDR1 GTSNPN and CDR2 SVGIG (reference sequence). V lost 0 bases and J 8 bases, leaving 16 bases between the germline ends. The CDR3 length is 15 residues. CDR3 in amino acids: CAWSVLPRVWEKLFF. CDR3 bases: TGTGCCTGGAGTGTTCTGCCGCGGGTCTGGGAAAAACTGTTTTTT.

This clone was recorded once. This rearrangement joins TRBV27 to TRBJ1-2, with 8 bases matching TRBD1. CDR1 MNHEY and CDR2 SMNVEV come from the germline V gene (reference sequence). CDR3 length equals 13 residues. Trimming at V came to 3 bases and at J to 3 bases, leaving 0 bases not matched to a gene. Here the CDR3 DNA reads TGTGCCAGCAGTTTGGACAGGGACTATGGCTACACCTTC. Its translation: CASSLDRDYGYTF.

V gene TRBV24-1 combines with J gene TRBJ1-6; D perhaps matches TRBD1 (6 bases). CDR3 length: 21 residues. CDR1 and CDR2 (germline): KGHDR, SFDVKD. Trimming pared 5 bases from V and 0 bases from J, leaving 25 bases between. DNA of the CDR3: TGTGCCACCAGTGCCTTCGGCAGGGGATCCCCTAAGAGCTCCTATAATTCACCCCTCCACTTT. Translated: CATSAFGRGSPKSSYNSPLHF.

The rearrangement links TRBV9 to TRBJ1-4; no definite D call. The germline V gene encodes CDR1 SGDLS and CDR2 YYNGEE. The CDR3 is made up of 14 amino acids. With 3 bases removed from V and 3 bases from J, the gap between germline ends came to 9 bases. The CDR3 region has the DNA TGTGCCAGCAGCGCGGGGAGGGCTAATGAAAAACTGTTTTTT. Its protein product is CASSAGRANEKLFF.

V is TRBV18 and J is TRBJ2-2; 10 bases map to TRBD1. The trim removed 4 bases at V and 1 base at J, leaving 3 bases unmatched. The germline V gene encodes CDR1 KGHSH and CDR2 LQKENI. The CDR3 consists of 16 residues. CDR3: CASSRQGAKNTGELFF. The CDR3, as DNA: TGTGCCAGCTCACGACAGGGGGCTAAGAACACCGGGGAGCTGTTTTTT.

In regard to this clone: The same CDR3 also results from other DNA sequences found in this sample. The rearrangement joins TRBV18 to TRBJ2-1, with 10 bases matching TRBD2. The CDR3 loop spans 17 amino acids. Germline V gives CDR1 KGHSH, CDR2 LQKENI. V was pared by 2 bases and J by 0 bases, with 4 bases of the junction left unmatched. CDR3 DNA sequence: TGTGCCAGCTCACCAAGCGGGGGGGCCTCCTCCTACAATGAGCAGTTCTTC. This encodes CASSPSGGASSYNEQFF.

J is TRBJ1-5 and V is TRBV7-6; tentatively, D is TRBD1 (5 bases). This CDR3 comprises 16 residues. Germline CDR1 reads SGHVS; CDR2 reads FNYEAQ. Trimming took off 2 bases at V and 4 bases at J, with 15 bases between the two ends. The CDR3 reads CASSLSRNGGNQPQHF. Written as DNA, the CDR3 is TGTGCCAGCAGCTTAAGTCGTAACGGGGGAAATCAGCCCCAGCATTTT.

The chain joins TRBV7-8 to TRBJ2-1, with TRBD2 matching 8 bases. This CDR3 has 15 residues. In germline, CDR1 is SGHVS, CDR2 FQNEAQ. The V and J ends lost 2 bases and 6 bases, in that order; junction bases with no gene match: 6. CDR3 region: CASSLIGLATNEQFF. The CDR3 DNA follows: TGTGCCAGCAGCTTAATCGGACTAGCCACCAATGAGCAGTTCTTC.

The chain employs TRBV19 and TRBJ2-6; 9 nucleotides align to TRBD1. Germline V gene data show CDR1 as LNHDA and CDR2 as SQIVND (reference sequence). This CDR3 has 19 amino acids. The ends lost 6 bases at V and 2 bases at J; junction bases unmatched: 14. This CDR3 is CASSGQYGTGSAGANVLTF. CDR3 sequence (DNA): TGTGCCAGTAGCGGACAATACGGGACAGGGTCCGCTGGGGCCAACGTCCTGACTTTC. Together with reference TRBV19 and TRBJ2-6, the CDR3 gives the full variable domain: DGGITQSPKYLFRKEGQNVTLSCEQNLNHDAMYWYRQDPGQGLRLIYYSQIVNDFQKGDIAEGYSVSREKKESFPLTVTSAQKNPTAFYLCASSGQYGTGSAGANVLTFGAGSRLTVL.

The chain combines TRBV7-9 with TRBJ2-1, with TRBD2 as a possible D gene (5 bases). This CDR3 is built from 14 residues. CDR1 and CDR2 from the germline V gene are SEHNR and FQNEAQ (reference sequence). The CDR3, as DNA: TGTGCGCTGGTAGCGCCGAGCTCCTACAATGAGCAGTTCTTC. This sequence encodes CALVAPSSYNEQFF.

The V call is TRBV18, the J call TRBJ1-2; 10 bases match TRBD1. There are 15 residues in the CDR3. Trimming cost V 6 bases and J 0 bases; bases outside gene matches: 4. Germline lookup yields CDR1 KGHSH and CDR2 LQKENI. The CDR3 reads CASSGDRGANYGYTF. CDR3 sequence (DNA): TGTGCCAGCTCGGGGGACAGGGGAGCTAACTATGGCTACACCTTC.

V gene TRBV15 combines with J gene TRBJ1-4; D perhaps matches TRBD1 (6 bases). V was pared by 0 bases and J by 9 bases, with 14 bases between. The CDR3 is 15 residues long. The germline V gene encodes CDR1 LNHNV and CDR2 YYDKDF (reference sequence). CDR3 sequence: CATSRDAQGGKKLFF. Here the CDR3 DNA reads TGTGCCACCAGCAGAGATGCACAGGGAGGGAAAAAACTGTTTTTT.